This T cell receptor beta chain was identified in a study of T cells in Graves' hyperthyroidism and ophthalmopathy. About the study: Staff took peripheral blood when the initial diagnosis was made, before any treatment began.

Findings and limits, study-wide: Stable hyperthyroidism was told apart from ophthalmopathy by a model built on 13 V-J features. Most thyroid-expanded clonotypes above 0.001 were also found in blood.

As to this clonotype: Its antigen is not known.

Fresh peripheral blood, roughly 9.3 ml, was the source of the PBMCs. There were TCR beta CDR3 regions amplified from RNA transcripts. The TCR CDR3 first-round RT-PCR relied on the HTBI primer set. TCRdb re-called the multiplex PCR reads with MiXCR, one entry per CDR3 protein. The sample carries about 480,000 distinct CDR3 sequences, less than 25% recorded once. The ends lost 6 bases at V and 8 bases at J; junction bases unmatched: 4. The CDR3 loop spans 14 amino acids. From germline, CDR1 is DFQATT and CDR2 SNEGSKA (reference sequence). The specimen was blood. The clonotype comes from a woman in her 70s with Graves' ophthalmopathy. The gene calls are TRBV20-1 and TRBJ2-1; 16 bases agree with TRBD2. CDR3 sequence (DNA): TGCAGTGCCCAGGGACTAGCGGGAGGGTATGAGCAGTTCTTC. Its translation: CSAQGLAGGYEQFF.